Listed below are T cell receptor beta chains from one sample, sequenced in a study of blood T cell repertoires in COVID-19. Assay: immunoSEQ multiplex PCR; the TCRdb copy retains only in-frame clones and omits some. The data hold about 360,000 clones, with 86% observed a single time. The sequencing sample was made of peripheral blood. These receptors were obtained from a woman aged 55 to 70 with COVID-19, enrolled during active disease. Both conserved end residues are part of each CDR3. A D gene is named only where the DNA matches it firmly. Size tells how often a clone was seen (once, few, many) or the class of an expanded clone, and some rows leave it out.

j_gene | abundance | v_gene | d_gene | CDR3nt | CDR3aa
TRBJ2-7 | - | TRBV10-3 | TRBD1 | TGTGCCACCGAGACAGGGCGAAGCTCCTACGAGCAGTACTTC | CATETGRSSYEQYF
TRBJ2-7 | - | TRBV5-5 | - | TGTGCCAGCAGCCCTAAAATGCGGGACTACGAGCAGTACTTC | CASSPKMRDYEQYF
TRBJ1-2 | - | TRBV3-1/TRBV3-2 | - | TGTGCCAGCAGCCAAGTCGGAGGGAAAAGGGATGGCTACACCTTC | CASSQVGGKRDGYTF
TRBJ1-6 | - | TRBV25-1 | TRBD1 | TGTGCCAGCAGTGCCGGACAGGGGGCATATTCACCCCTCCACTTT | CASSAGQGAYSPLHF
TRBJ1-1 | - | TRBV18 | - | TGTGCCAGCTCACCACAGCAGGGCTACACTGAAGCTTTCTTT | CASSPQQGYTEAFF
TRBJ2-7 | - | TRBV13 | TRBD1 | TGTGCCAGCAGCTCCAACCGGGACAGAAGTGCCTACGAGCAGTACTTC | CASSSNRDRSAYEQYF
TRBJ2-5 | - | TRBV12-5 | - | TGTGCTAGTGGTGTCGGACGGGGACAAGAGACCCAGTACTTC | CASGVGRGQETQYF
TRBJ1-2 | - | TRBV19 | TRBD1 | TGTGCCAGTAGCATATTAGGGACAGGAGCTAACTATGGCTACACCTTC | CASSILGTGANYGYTF
TRBJ1-4 | once | TRBV5-6 | TRBD1 | TGTGCCAGCAGCCCGGACAGGGAAGCCCCTCCTAATGAAAAACTGTTTTTT | CASSPDREAPPNEKLFF
TRBJ1-4 | once | TRBV21-1 | - | TGTGCCAGCAGCTCCCAAAATCTAGTACAGGGGAGTGTGGCTAATGAAAAACTGTTTTTT | CASSSQNLVQGSVANEKLFF
TRBJ1-6 | once | TRBV5-1 | - | TGCGCCAGCAGCTTAGGACAGTCCAATTCACCCCTCCACTTT | CASSLGQSNSPLHF
TRBJ2-7 | - | TRBV10-2 | - | TGCGCCAGCAGTGAGTCGAAAAGGGCGGGGCTCGCGACACTTAATTCCTACGAGCAGTACTTC | CASSESKRAGLATLNSYEQYF
TRBJ1-1 | - | TRBV7-2 | - | TGTGCCAGCAGCTCCCCTGGGCGGGGACGAGCTTTCTTT | CASSSPGRGRAFF
TRBJ2-1 | - | TRBV6-5 | - | TGTGCCAGCAGTTACTCGAAGCAGGCCGATGAGCAGTTCTTC | CASSYSKQADEQFF
TRBJ2-7 | once | TRBV4-1 | - | TGCGCCAGCAGCCATTCCCGGGACACCTACGAGCAGTACTTC | CASSHSRDTYEQYF
TRBJ1-3 | - | TRBV6-5 | - | TGTGCCACCAAGCAGGGGATCTTTGGAAACACCATATATTTT | CATKQGIFGNTIYF
TRBJ1-6 | - | TRBV3-1/TRBV3-2 | TRBD1 | TGTGCCAGCAGCCCGTGGACAGGGGATTCACCCCTCCACTTT | CASSPWTGDSPLHF
TRBJ1-1 | - | TRBV2 | - | TGTGCCAGCCGAGTGGAGCCGGACACTGAAGCTTTCTTT | CASRVEPDTEAFF
TRBJ2-2 | many | TRBV30 | TRBD2 | TGTGCCTGGAGTGGGACTAGCGGGATCACCGGGGAGCTGTTTTTT | CAWSGTSGITGELFF
TRBJ1-1 | - | TRBV6-5 | TRBD1 | TGTGCCAGCAGTTACTCGACAGGGGCGGGGACTGAAGCTTTCTTT | CASSYSTGAGTEAFF
TRBJ1-4 | once | TRBV11-2 | TRBD1 | TGTGCCAGCAGCTTAGCGGACAGGGTAGGAGAAAAACTGTTTTTT | CASSLADRVGEKLFF
TRBJ1-1 | - | TRBV3-1/TRBV3-2 | - | TGTGCCAGCAGCCAGGGACACCCGGACACTGAAGCTTTCTTT | CASSQGHPDTEAFF
TRBJ2-1 | - | TRBV5-1 | - | TGCGCCAGCAGCAGAAGACAGGTATTCTCCTCCTACAATGAGCAGTTCTTC | CASSRRQVFSSYNEQFF
TRBJ2-1 | - | TRBV7-8 | - | TGTGCCTGCGGGACGCCCTACAATGAGCAGTTCTTC | CACGTPYNEQFF
TRBJ2-2 | - | TRBV5-6 | TRBD2 | TGTGCCAGCAGCGCCCCGGGTAGCGGGGGCACCCTAACCGGGGAGCTGTTTTTT | CASSAPGSGGTLTGELFF
TRBJ2-5 | - | TRBV3-1/TRBV3-2 | TRBD2 | TGTGCCAGCAGCTTCTTTTTAGCGGGGGGGCGAGAAGAGACCCAGTACTTC | CASSFFLAGGREETQYF
TRBJ1-3 | - | TRBV7-9 | - | TGTGCCAGCAGCAACAGGGTCTCCGGAAACACCATATATTTT | CASSNRVSGNTIYF
TRBJ1-1 | - | TRBV6-5 | - | TGTGCCAGCAGTTATATATCCAACACTGAAGCTTTCTTT | CASSYISNTEAFF
TRBJ1-2 | - | TRBV6-4 | - | TGTGCCAGCAGTGACTTCGCCGGGACACCTTATGGCTACACCTTC | CASSDFAGTPYGYTF